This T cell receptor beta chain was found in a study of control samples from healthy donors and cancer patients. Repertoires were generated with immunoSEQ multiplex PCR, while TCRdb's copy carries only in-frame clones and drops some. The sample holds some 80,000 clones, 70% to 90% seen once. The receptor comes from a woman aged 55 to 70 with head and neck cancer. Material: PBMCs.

The CDR3 sequence: CASSVGVSDSINEQFF. The CDR3 DNA reads TGTGCCAGCAGCGTAGGTGTTAGCGACAGTATAAATGAGCAGTTCTTC. This chain uses TRBV9 with TRBJ2-1; tentatively, D is TRBD1 or TRBD2 (5 bases each). The length of the CDR3 is 16 residues. CDR1 and CDR2 from the germline V gene are SGDLS and YYNGEE. Trimming shortened V by 0 bases and J by 7 bases, and 17 bases separated the two germline ends.